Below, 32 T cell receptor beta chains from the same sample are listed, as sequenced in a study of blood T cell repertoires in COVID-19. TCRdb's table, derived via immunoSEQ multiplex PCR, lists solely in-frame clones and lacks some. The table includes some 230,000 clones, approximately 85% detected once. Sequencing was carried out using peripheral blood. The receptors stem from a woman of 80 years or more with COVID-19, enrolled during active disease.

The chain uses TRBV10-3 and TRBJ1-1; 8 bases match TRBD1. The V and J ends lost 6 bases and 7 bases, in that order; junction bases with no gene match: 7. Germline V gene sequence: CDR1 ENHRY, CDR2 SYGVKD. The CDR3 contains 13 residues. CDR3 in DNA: TGTGCCATCAGGTACAACAGGGGGAATGAAGCTTTCTTT. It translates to CAIRYNRGNEAFF.

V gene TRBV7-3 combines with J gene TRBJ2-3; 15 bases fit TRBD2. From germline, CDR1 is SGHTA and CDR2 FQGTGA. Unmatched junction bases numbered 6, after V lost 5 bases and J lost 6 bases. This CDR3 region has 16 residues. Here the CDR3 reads CASSLGLAGGLDTQYF. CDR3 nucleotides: TGTGCCAGCAGCCTCGGACTAGCGGGGGGGTTGGATACGCAGTATTTT.

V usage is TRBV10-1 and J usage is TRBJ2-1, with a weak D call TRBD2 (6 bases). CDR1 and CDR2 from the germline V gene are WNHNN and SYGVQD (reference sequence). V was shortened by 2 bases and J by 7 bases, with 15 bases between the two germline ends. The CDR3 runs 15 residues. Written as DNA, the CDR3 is TGCGCCAGCAGTGAGCGGGGGACCTCTTCGAATGAGCAGTTCTTC. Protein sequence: CASSERGTSSNEQFF.

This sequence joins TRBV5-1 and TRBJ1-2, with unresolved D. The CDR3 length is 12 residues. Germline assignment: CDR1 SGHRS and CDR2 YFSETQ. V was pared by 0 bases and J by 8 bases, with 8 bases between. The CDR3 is CASSLDVEGYTF. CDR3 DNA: TGCGCCAGCAGCTTGGATGTAGAGGGCTACACCTTC.

The CDR3 bases are TGTGCCTGGAGTGTACTAGGGGGTGGGAATCAGCCCCAGCATTTT. Protein product: CAWSVLGGGNQPQHF. The J gene is TRBJ1-5, the V gene TRBV30; TRBD1 is a possible D gene (6 bases). The CDR3 is made up of 15 amino acids. V was clipped by 0 bases and J by 4 bases, with 13 bases between them. Looked up from germline, CDR1 is GTSNPN and CDR2 is SVGIG (reference sequence).

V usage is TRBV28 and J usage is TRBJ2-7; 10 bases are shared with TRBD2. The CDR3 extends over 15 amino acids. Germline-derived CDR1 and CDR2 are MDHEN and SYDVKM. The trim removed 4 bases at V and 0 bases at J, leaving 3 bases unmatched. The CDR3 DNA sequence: TGTGCCAGCAGTTCTAGCGGGAGCGACTCCTACGAGCAGTACTTC. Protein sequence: CASSSSGSDSYEQYF.

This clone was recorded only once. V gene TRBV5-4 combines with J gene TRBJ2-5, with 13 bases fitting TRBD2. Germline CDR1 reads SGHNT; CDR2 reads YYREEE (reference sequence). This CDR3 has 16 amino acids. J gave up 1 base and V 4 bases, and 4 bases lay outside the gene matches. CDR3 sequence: CASSRGLAGFQETQYF. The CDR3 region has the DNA TGTGCCAGCAGCCGGGGACTAGCGGGATTCCAAGAGACCCAGTACTTC.

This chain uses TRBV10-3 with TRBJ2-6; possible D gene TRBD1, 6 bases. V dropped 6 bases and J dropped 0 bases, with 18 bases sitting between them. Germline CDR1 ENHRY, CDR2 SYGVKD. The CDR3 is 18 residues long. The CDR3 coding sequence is TGTGCCATCAGGGAGCCGACAGGATCTTTCTCTGGGGCCAACGTCCTGACTTTC. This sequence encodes CAIREPTGSFSGANVLTF.

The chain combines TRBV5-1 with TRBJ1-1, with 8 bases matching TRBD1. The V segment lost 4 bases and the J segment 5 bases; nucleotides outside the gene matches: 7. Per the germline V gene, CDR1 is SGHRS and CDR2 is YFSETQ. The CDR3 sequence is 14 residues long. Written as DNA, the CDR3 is TGCGCCAGCAGCCCCCGACAGGGGAGGACTGAAGCTTTCTTT. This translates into CASSPRQGRTEAFF.

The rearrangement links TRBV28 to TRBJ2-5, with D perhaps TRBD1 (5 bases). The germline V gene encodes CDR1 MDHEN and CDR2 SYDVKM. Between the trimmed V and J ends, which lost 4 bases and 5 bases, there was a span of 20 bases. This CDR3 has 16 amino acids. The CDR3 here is CASSWAGRTTYETQYF. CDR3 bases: TGTGCCAGCAGTTGGGCCGGTCGGACAACTTATGAGACCCAGTACTTC.

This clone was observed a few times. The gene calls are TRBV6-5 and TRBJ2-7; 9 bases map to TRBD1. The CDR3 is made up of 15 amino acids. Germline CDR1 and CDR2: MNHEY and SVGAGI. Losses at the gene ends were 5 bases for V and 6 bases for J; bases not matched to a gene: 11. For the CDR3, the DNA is TGTGCCAGCAGTAGTCCGGGACAGGGTTGGAGCGAGCAGTACTTC. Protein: CASSSPGQGWSEQYF.

The DNA for the CDR3 is TGCGCCAGCAGCCAAGAAACAGTCCGGGAAAAACTGTTTTTT. It is translated as CASSQETVREKLFF. The chain uses TRBV4-1 and TRBJ1-4; D gene uncertain. Germline assignment: CDR1 MGHRA and CDR2 YSYEKL. V dropped 0 bases and J dropped 8 bases, with 10 bases sitting between them. This CDR3 has 14 residues.

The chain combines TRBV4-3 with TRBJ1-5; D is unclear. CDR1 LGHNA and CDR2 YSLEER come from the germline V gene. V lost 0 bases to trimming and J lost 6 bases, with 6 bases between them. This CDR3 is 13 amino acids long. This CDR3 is CASSQELSQPQHF. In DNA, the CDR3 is TGCGCCAGCAGCCAAGAGCTAAGTCAGCCCCAGCATTTT.

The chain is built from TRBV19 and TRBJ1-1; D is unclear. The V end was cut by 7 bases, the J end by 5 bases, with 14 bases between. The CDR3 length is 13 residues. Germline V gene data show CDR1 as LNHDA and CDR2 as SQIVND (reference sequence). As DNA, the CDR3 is TGTGCCAGTACCAACCGGGTGAGGACTGAAGCTTTCTTT. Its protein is CASTNRVRTEAFF.

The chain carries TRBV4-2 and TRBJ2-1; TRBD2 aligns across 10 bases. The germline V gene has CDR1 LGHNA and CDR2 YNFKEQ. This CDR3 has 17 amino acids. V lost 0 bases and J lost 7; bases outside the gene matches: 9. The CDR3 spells CASSQDQVAGGKNEQFF. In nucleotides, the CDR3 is TGTGCCAGCAGCCAAGATCAAGTAGCGGGGGGAAAGAATGAGCAGTTCTTC.

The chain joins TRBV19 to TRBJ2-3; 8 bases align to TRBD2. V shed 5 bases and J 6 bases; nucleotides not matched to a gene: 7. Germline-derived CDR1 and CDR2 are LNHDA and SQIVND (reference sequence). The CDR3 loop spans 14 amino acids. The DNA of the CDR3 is TGTGCCAGTAGTCCGCGGGGGGCCGGTGATACGCAGTATTTT. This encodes CASSPRGAGDTQYF.

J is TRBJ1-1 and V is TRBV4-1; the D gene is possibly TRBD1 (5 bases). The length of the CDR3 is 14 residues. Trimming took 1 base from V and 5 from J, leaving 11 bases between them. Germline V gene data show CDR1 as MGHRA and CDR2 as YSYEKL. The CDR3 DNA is TGCGCCAGCAGCCAAGGGGGCACTGGGACTGAAGCTTTCTTT. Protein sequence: CASSQGGTGTEAFF.

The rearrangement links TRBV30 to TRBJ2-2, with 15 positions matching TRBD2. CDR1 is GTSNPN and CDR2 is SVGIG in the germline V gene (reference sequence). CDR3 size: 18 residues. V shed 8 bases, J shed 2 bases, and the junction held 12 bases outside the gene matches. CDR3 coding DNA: TGTGCCGCCCACCTCGGACTAGCGGGGGGGATAAACACCGGGGAGCTGTTTTTT. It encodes CAAHLGLAGGINTGELFF.

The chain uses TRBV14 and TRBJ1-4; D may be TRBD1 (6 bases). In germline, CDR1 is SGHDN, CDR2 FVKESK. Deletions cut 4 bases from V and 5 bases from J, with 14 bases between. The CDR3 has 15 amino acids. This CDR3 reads CASSLRDIRNEKLFF. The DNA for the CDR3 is TGTGCCAGCAGCCTCCGGGACATAAGAAATGAAAAACTGTTTTTT. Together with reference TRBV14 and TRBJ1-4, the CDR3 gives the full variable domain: EAGVTQFPSHSVIEKGQTVTLRCDPISGHDNLYWYRRVMGKEIKFLLHFVKESKQDESGMPNNRFLAERTGGTYSTLKVQPAELEDSGVYFCASSLRDIRNEKLFFGSGTQLSVL.

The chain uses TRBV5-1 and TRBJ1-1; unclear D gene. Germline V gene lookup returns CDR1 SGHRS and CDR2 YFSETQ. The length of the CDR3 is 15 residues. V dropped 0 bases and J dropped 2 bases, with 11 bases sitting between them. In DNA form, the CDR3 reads TGCGCCAGCAGCTTGGTCCGTCCGGGTAACACTGAAGCTTTCTTT. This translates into CASSLVRPGNTEAFF.

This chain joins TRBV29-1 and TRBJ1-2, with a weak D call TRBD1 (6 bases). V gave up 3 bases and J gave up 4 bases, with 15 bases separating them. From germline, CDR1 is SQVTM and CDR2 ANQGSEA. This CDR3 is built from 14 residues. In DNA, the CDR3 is TGCAGCGTTGACGCGGGGGGGCAGGGCTATGGCTACACCTTC. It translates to CSVDAGGQGYGYTF.

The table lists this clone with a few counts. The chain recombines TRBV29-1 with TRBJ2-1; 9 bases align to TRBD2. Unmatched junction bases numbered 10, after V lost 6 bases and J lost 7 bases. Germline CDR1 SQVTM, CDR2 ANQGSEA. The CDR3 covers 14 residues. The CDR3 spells CSVADLAGRNEQFF. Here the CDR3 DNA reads TGCAGCGTCGCCGACCTAGCGGGGAGGAATGAGCAGTTCTTC.

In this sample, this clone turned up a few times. CDR3 sequence reads: CAWREFNEQFF. The CDR3 DNA is TGTGCCTGGCGGGAATTCAATGAGCAGTTCTTC. The rearrangement uses TRBV30 and TRBJ2-1, with D possibly matching TRBD2 (5 bases). This CDR3 spans 11 amino acids. V was trimmed by 5 bases and J by 6 bases, leaving 8 bases between them. From germline, CDR1 is GTSNPN and CDR2 SVGIG (reference sequence).

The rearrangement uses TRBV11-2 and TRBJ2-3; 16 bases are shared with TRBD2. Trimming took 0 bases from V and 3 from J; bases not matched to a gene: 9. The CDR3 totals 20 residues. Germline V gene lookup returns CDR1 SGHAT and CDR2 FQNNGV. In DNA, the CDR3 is TGTGCCAGCAGCTTAGAGGGTAGGGGACTAGCGGGAGGGAGGACAGATACGCAGTATTTT. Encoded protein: CASSLEGRGLAGGRTDTQYF.

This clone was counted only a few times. The CDR3, as DNA: TGTGCCAGCAGCGTAGATGGCGGGTTCTCCTACGAGCAGTACTTC. It encodes CASSVDGGFSYEQYF. V gene TRBV9 combines with J gene TRBJ2-7, with a weak D call TRBD2 (5 bases). This CDR3 contains 15 residues. Trimming removed 0 bases from V and 0 bases from J, with 10 bases in between. Germline-derived CDR1 and CDR2 are SGDLS and YYNGEE. The entire variable domain, with the rest obtained from reference TRBV9 and TRBJ2-7, is as follows: DSGVTQTPKHLITATGQRVTLRCSPRSGDLSVYWYQQSLDQGLQFLIQYYNGEERAKGNILERFSAQQFPDLHSELNLSSLELGDSALYFCASSVDGGFSYEQYFGPGTRLTVT.

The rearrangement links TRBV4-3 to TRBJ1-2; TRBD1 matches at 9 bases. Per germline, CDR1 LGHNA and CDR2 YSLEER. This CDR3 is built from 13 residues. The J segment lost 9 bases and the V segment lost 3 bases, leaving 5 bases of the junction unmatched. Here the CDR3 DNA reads TGCGCCAGCAGCCACGACAGGGGGGATCGCTACACCTTC. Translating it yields CASSHDRGDRYTF.

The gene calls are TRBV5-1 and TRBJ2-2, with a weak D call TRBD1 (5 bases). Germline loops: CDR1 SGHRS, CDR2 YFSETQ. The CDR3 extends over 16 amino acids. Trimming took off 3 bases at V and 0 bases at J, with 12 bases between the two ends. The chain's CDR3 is CASSSQQVANTGELFF. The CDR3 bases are TGCGCCAGCAGCTCCCAACAGGTCGCGAACACCGGGGAGCTGTTTTTT.

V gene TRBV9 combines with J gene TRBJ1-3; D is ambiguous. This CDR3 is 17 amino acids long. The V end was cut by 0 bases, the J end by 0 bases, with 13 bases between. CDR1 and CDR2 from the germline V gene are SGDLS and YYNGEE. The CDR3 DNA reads TGTGCCAGCAGCGTAGACTTATTCGGGATCTCTGGAAACACCATATATTTT. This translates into CASSVDLFGISGNTIYF. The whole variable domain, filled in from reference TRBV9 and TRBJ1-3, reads DSGVTQTPKHLITATGQRVTLRCSPRSGDLSVYWYQQSLDQGLQFLIQYYNGEERAKGNILERFSAQQFPDLHSELNLSSLELGDSALYFCASSVDLFGISGNTIYFGEGSWLTVV.

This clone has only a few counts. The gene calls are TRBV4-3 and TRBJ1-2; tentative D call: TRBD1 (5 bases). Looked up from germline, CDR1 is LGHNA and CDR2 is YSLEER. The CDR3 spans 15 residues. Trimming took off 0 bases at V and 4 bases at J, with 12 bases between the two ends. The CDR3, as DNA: TGCGCCAGCAGCCAAGAACGGGGGACCGGCTATGGCTACACCTTC. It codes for CASSQERGTGYGYTF.

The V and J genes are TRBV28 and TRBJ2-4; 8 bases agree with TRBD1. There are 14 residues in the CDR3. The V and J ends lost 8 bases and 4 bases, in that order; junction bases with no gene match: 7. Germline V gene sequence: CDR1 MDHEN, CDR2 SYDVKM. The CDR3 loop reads CASGDRGAKNIQYF. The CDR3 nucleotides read TGTGCCAGCGGTGACAGGGGTGCTAAAAACATTCAGTACTTC.

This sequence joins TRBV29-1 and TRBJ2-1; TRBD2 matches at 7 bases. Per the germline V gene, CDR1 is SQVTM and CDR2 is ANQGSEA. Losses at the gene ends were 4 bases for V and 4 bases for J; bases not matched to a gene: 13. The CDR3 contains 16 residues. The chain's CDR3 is CSVVASGIREYNEQFF. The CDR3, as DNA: TGCAGCGTTGTTGCCAGCGGGATTCGGGAGTACAATGAGCAGTTCTTC.

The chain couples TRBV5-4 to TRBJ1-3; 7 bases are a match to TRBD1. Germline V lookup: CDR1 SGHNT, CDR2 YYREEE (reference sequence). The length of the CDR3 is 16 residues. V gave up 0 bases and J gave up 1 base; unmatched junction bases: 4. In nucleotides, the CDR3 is TGTGCCAGCAGCTTGGACGCAGGGGGTTCTGGAAACACCATATATTTT. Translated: CASSLDAGGSGNTIYF. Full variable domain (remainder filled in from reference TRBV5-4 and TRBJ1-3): ETGVTQSPTHLIKTRGQQVTLRCSSQSGHNTVSWYQQALGQGPQFIFQYYREEENGRGNFPPRFSGLQFPNYSSELNVNALELDDSALYLCASSLDAGGSGNTIYFGEGSWLTVV.